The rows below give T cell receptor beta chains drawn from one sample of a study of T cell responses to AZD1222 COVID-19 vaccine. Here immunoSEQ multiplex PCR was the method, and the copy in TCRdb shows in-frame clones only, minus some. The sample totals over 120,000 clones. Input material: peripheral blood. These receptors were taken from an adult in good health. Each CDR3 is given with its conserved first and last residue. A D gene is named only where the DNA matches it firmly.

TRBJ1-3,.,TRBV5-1,TGCGCCAGCAGCCCAGACCTGGGACCGCTCTCTGGAAACACCATATATTTT,CASSPDLGPLSGNTIYF
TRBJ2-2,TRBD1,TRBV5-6,TGTGCCAGCAGCCGCGACAGGGGGCTTGGCACCGGGGAGCTGTTTTTT,CASSRDRGLGTGELFF
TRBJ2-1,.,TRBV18,TGTGCCAGCTCACCGTCCTACAATGAGCAGTTCTTC,CASSPSYNEQFF
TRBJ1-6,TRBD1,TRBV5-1,TGCGCCAGCAGCCAACGGACAGGGGGCATAGTTTCACCCCTCCACTTT,CASSQRTGGIVSPLHF
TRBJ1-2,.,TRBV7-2,TGTGCCAGCAGCTTAGGCAGGGTAGGATATGGCTACACCTTC,CASSLGRVGYGYTF
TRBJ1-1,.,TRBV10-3,TGTGCCACCATGCCATGGGGCGGGGGCACTGAAGCTTTCTTT,CATMPWGGGTEAFF
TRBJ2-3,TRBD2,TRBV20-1,TGCAGTGCTAGTGAAGCGGGAGGCACAGATACGCAGTATTTT,CSASEAGGTDTQYF
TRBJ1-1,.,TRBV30,TGTGCCTGGAGTCGAGGGGGAGCAGAAGCTTTCTTT,CAWSRGGAEAFF
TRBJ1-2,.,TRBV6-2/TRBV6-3,TGTGCCAGCAGTTACAGGGACTATGGCTACACCTTC,CASSYRDYGYTF
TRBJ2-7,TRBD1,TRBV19,TGTGCCAGTAGTAAAGGGACAGGGGGCTCCTACGAGCAGTACTTC,CASSKGTGGSYEQYF